One T cell receptor (beta chain) is described in this entry. What this receptor recognizes is not known. Per-base quality was not reported, and no clone a single base away is much larger than it. The data are from a study of immune evolution from preneoplasia to lung adenocarcinoma (dated by TCRdb to 2020 to 2023). With regard to the full study: HLA loss of heterozygosity was found in approximately 7% of AIS, under 18% of MIA and under 40% of ADC lesions, and in no AAH lesions. According to the study, fewer than 130 samples went through TCR sequencing. POLYSOLVER was used to infer Class I HLA alleles from exome data, and LOHHLA was used to detect allele-specific HLA loss. Sample size was based on specimen availability rather than a prior power calculation. The immune data were combined with whole exome sequencing and methylation data from the same cohort of nodules. The TCR sequencing data were obtained from more than 45 patients. The study profiled immune contexture across lung adenocarcinoma precursors and invasive adenocarcinoma using immune gene expression, TCR sequencing and multiplex immunofluorescence. Resected precursor lesions (AAH, AIS, MIA) and invasive adenocarcinomas were compared with paired morphologically normal lung tissue. A total of approximately 50 patients with pulmonary nodules who underwent surgical resection were included in the overall cohort. What the authors observed across the whole study: Normal lung had the highest top T cell clone frequencies, which appeared to decline progressively from AAH through AIS, MIA and invasive adenocarcinoma. Compared with EGFR-mutant or double wild-type lesions, KRAS-mutant nodules had the highest T cell clonality. Because all patients came from Japan and China, whether the findings apply to Western populations was uncertain. Normal lung showed the highest clonality, whereas later-stage lesions appeared to have higher T cell density and diversity but lower clonality. The findings reflected association rather than direct causation, and larger cohorts with long-term follow-up and longitudinal biopsies were considered necessary.

Patients underwent resection in Japan or China between about 2013 and 2017. Two lung cancer pathologists independently confirmed the histologic diagnosis of each case on H&E slides. For nucleic acid extraction, premalignant or tumor cells were enriched by macro-dissection following pathologic assessment. FFPE tissue was used for DNA isolation with the AllPrep DNA/RNA FFPE Kit. The immunoSEQ hsTCRbeta Kit was used to sequence TCR beta CDR3 regions from DNA. As for how the authors treated the data: The ImmunoSEQ Analyzer was used to analyse the TCR sequencing data. T cell clonality was defined as 1 minus Pielou's evenness computed on productive rearrangements. The inverse Simpson index, applied to productive templates, was used to measure T cell diversity. T cell density was expressed as TCR beta template counts normalized to usable DNA, with usable DNA estimated by amplifying and sequencing housekeeping genes. TCR metrics were compared across histologic stages using two-sided Kruskal-Wallis tests. Entries here come from immuneACCESS through TCRdb and include only in-frame sequences with V and J called. Some clones fail to appear in such tables; in the studies checked, an unresolved V gene covers under half of the shortfall, and the cause of the remainder is unknown. V and J calls and clone size are as listed in that table; D and trimming were resolved from the DNA. This sample lists 12,000 to 15,000 clones; 81% were detected once. About 3% of the sample goes to the ten largest clones.

Sequences MDHEN (CDR1) and SYDVKM (CDR2) are obtained from the germline V gene. The CDR3 sequence holds 15 residues, the cysteine and phenylalanine included. This entry keeps only the CDR3 DNA: 45 bases, framed from base 1. The V end loses 6 bases and the J end loses 0 bases, and a stretch of 12 bases separates them. The sequence links TRBV28 to TRBJ1-3, and possibly TRBD1, on 5 matching bases. Sequencing was carried out using FFPE minimally invasive lung adenocarcinoma tissue. Interpreted using the paper, the cell subset or site label stands for: micro-invasive lung adenocarcinoma (MIA). The sequence came from a person aged 55-80 years with lung adenocarcinoma. The DNA is as follows: TGTGCCAGCAGCTTGGGACTCAACTCTGGAAACACCATATATTTT. It encodes CASSLGLNSGNTIYF.